This T cell receptor (beta chain) was identified during a study of shared T cell receptors in the human thymus. TCRdb's copy holds only in-frame clones and misses some; the assay was immunoSEQ multiplex PCR. The sample has about 660,000 clones, 70% to 90% seen once. Germline CDR1 is SGHVS and CDR2 is FQNEAQ. V shed 2 bases, J shed 6 bases, and the junction held 5 bases outside the gene matches. CDR3 length: 15 residues. These data also featured in a second study, about human thymus T cells.

Material for sequencing was thymocytes. The chain has TRBV7-8 and TRBJ2-3; 10 nucleotides align to TRBD2. This clonotype was sampled from a boy less than two years old with a congenital heart defect. The chain's CDR3 is CASSLLAGVGDTQYF. DNA of the CDR3: TGTGCCAGCAGCTTACTAGCGGGAGTGGGTGATACGCAGTATTTT.